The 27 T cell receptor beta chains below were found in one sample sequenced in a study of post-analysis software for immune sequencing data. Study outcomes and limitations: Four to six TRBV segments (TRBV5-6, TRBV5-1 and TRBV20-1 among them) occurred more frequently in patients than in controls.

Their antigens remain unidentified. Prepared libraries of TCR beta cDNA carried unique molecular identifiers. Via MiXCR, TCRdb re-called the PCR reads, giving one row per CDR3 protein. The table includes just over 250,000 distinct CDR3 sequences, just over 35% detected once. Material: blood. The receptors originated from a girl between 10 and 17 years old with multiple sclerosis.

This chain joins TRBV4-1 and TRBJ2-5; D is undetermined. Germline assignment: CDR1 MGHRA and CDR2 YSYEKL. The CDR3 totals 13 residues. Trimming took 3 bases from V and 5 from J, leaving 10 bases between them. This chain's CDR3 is CASSHDTQETQYF. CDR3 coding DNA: TGCGCCAGCAGCCACGACACGCAGGAGACCCAGTACTTC.

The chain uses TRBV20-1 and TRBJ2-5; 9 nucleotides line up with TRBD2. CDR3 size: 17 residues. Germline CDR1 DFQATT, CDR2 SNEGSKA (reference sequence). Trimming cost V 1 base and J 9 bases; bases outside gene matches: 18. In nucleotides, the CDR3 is TGCAGTGCTAGAGTTCTTGGCAGCGGGTCTAGCGGGAACGCCCAGTACTTC. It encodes CSARVLGSGSSGNAQYF.

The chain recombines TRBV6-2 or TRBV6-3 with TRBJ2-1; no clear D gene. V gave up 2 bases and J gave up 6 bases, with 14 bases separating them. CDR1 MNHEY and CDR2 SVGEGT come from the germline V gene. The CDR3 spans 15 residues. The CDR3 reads CASSYGLRGVNEQFF. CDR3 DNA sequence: TGTGCCAGCAGTTACGGCCTACGAGGCGTCAATGAGCAGTTCTTC.

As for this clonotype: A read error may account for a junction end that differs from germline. The CDR3 protein is CAGSLPKTDFSTQGMNTEAFF. For the CDR3, the DNA is TGCGCCGGCAGCTTACCGAAGACAGACTTCAGCACTCAAGGGATGAACACTGAAGCTTTCTTT. The rearrangement joins TRBV5-1 to TRBJ1-1; D is possibly TRBD1 (5 bases). Looked up from germline, CDR1 is SGHRS and CDR2 is YFSETQ. CDR3 length: 21 amino acids.

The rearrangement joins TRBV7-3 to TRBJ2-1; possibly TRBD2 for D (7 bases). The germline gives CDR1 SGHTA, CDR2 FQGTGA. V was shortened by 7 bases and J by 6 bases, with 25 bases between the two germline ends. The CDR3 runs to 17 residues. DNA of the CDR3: TGTGCCAGCAACTTTCGAACGGGGGGCGGGCCTGGCAATGAGCAGTTCTTC. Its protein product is CASNFRTGGGPGNEQFF.

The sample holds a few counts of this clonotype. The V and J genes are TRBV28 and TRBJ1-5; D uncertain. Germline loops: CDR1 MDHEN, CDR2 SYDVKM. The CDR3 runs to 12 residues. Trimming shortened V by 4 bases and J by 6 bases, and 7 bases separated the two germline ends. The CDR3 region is CASSWEGQPQHF. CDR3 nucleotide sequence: TGTGCCAGCAGTTGGGAGGGTCAGCCCCAGCATTTT. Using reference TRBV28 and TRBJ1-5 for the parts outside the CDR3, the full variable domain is DVKVTQSSRYLVKRTGEKVFLECVQDMDHENMFWYRQDPGLGLRLIYFSYDVKMKEKGDIPEGYSVSREKKERFSLILESASTNQTSMYLCASSWEGQPQHFGDGTRLSIL.

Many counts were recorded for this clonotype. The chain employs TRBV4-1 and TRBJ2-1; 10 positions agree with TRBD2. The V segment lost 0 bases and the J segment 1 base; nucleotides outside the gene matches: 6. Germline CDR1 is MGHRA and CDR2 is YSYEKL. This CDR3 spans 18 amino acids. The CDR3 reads CASSQDRLAGRSYNEQFF. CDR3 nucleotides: TGCGCCAGCAGCCAAGACCGACTAGCGGGCCGTTCCTACAATGAGCAGTTCTTC.

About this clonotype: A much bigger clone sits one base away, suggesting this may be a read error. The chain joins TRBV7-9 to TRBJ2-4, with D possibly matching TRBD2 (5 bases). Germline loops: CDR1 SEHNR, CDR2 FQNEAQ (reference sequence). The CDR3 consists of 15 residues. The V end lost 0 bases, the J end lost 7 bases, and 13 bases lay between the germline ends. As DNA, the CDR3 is TGTGCCAGCAGCTTAGCATTGCCTAGCTGGAACATTCAGTACTTC. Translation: CASSLALPSWNIQYF.

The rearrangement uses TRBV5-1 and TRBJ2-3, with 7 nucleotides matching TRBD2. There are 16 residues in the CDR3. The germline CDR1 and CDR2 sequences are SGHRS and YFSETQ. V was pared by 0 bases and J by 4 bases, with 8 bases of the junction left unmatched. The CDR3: CASSLAPGGRSDTQYF. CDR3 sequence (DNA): TGCGCCAGCAGCTTGGCTCCGGGGGGAAGGTCAGATACGCAGTATTTT. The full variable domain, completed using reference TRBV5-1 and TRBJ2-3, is KAGVTQTPRYLIKTRGQQVTLSCSPISGHRSVSWYQQTPGQGLQFLFEYFSETQRNKGNFPGRFSGRQFSNSRSEMNVSTLELGDSALYLCASSLAPGGRSDTQYFGPGTRLTVL.

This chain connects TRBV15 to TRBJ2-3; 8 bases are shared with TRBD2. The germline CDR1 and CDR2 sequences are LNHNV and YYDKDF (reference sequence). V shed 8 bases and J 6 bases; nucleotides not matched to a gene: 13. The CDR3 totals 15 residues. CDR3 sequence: CATSSAGGGWDTQYF. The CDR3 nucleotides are TGTGCCACCTCCTCTGCCGGGGGGGGCTGGGATACGCAGTATTTT.

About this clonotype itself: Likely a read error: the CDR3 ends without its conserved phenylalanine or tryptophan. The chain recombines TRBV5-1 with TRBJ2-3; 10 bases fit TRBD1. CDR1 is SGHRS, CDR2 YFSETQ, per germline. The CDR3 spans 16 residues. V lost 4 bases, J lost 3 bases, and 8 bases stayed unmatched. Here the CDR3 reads CASSLWTGGVTDTQYV. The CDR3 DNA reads TGCGCCAGCAGCCTATGGACAGGGGGAGTTACAGATACGCAGTATGTT.

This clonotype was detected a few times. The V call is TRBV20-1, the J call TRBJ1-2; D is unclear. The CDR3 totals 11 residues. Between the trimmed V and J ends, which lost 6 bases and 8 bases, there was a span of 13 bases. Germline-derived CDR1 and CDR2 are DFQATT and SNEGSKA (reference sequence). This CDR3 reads CSARAVEGYTF. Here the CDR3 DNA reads TGCAGTGCCCGGGCGGTAGAGGGCTACACCTTC.

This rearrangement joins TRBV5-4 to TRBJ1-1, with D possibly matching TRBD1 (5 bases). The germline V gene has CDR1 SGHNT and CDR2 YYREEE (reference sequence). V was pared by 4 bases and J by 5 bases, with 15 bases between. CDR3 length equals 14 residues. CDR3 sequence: CASSPPTGDTEAFF. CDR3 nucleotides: TGTGCCAGCAGCCCCCCAACGGGGGATACTGAAGCTTTCTTT.

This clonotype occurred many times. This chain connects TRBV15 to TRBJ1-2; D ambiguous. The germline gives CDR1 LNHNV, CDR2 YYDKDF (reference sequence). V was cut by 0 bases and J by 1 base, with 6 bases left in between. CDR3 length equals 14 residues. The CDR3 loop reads CATSRDQSNYGYTF. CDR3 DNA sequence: TGTGCCACCAGCAGAGATCAGAGTAACTATGGCTACACCTTC. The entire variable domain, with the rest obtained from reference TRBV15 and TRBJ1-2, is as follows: DAMVIQNPRYQVTQFGKPVTLSCSQTLNHNVMYWYQQKSSQAPKLLFHYYDKDFNNEADTPDNFQSRRPNTSFCFLDIRSPGLGDTAMYLCATSRDQSNYGYTFGSGTRLTVV.

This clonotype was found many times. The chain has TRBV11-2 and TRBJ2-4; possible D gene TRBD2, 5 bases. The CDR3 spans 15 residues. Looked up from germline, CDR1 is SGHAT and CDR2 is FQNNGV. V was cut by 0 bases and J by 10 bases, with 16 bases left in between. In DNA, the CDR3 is TGTGCCAGCAGCTTAGAAGGTGGCGGCCGAGGGATTCAGTACTTC. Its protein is CASSLEGGGRGIQYF. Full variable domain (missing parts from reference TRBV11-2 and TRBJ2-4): EAGVAQSPRYKIIEKRQSVAFWCNPISGHATLYWYQQILGQGPKLLIQFQNNGVVDDSQLPKDRFSAERLKGVDSTLKIQPAKLEDSAVYLCASSLEGGGRGIQYFGAGTRLSVL.

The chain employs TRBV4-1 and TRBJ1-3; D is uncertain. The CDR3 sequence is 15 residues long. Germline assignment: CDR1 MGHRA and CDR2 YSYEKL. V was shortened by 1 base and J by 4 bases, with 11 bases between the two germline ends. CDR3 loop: CASSQGGSSGNTIYF. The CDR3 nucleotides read TGCGCCAGCAGCCAAGGAGGCAGCTCCGGAAACACCATATATTTT.

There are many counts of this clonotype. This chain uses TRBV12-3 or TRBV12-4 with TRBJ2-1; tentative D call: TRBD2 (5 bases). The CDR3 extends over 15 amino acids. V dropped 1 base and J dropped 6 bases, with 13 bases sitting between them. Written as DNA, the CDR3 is TGTGCCAGCAGTTTAGGGAGGAACCCCGTCAATGAGCAGTTCTTC. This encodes CASSLGRNPVNEQFF.

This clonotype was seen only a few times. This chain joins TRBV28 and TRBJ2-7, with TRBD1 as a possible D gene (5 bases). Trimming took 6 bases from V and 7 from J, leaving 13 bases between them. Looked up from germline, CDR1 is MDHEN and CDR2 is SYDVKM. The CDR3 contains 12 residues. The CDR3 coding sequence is TGTGCCAGCAGACAACAGGTTGGGGAGCAGTACTTC. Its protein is CASRQQVGEQYF.

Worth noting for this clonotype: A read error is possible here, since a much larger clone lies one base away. CDR3 loop: CASSSRLRSSYNEQYF. As DNA, the CDR3 is TGTGCCAGCAGTTCCAGACTTAGAAGCTCCTACAATGAGCAGTACTTC. The chain employs TRBV28 and TRBJ2-1; D unresolved. The closer fit of TRBJ2-7 to the DNA end suggests the J call may be wrong. CDR3 length equals 16 residues. The V gene's germline CDR1 is MDHEN and CDR2 SYDVKM.

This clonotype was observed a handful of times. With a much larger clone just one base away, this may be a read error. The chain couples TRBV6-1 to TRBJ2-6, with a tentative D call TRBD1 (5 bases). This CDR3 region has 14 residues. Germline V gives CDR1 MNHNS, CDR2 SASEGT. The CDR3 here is CASNDSGGANVRTF. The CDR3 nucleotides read TGTGCCAGCAATGACAGTGGTGGGGCCAACGTCCGGACTTTC.

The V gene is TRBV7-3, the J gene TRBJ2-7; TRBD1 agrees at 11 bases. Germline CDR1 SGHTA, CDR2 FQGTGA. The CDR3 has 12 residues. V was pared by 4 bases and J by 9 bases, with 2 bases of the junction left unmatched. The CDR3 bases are TGTGCCAGCAGCTCGGGACAGGGGGTGCAGTACTTC. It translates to CASSSGQGVQYF.

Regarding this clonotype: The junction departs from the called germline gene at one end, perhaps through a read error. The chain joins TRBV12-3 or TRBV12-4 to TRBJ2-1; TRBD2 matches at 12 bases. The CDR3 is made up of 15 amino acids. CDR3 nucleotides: TGTCCCAGCAGTTTACTAGCGGGAGGCTACAATGAGCAGTTCTTC. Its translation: CPSSLLAGGYNEQFF.

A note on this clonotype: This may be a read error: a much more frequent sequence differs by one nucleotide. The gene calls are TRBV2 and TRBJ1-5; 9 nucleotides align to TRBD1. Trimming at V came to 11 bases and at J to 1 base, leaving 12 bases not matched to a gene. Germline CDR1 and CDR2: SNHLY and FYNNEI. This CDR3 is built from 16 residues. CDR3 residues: CAGKTGQGTSNQPQHF. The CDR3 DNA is TGTGCCGGCAAGACCGGACAGGGGACGAGCAATCAGCCCCAGCATTTT.

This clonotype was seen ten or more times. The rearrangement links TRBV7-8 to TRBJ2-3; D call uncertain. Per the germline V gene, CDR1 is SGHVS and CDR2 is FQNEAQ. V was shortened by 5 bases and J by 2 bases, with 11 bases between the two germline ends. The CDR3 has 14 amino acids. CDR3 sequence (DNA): TGTGCCAGCAGCCCGTCTCGGGCCACAGATACGCAGTATTTT. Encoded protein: CASSPSRATDTQYF.

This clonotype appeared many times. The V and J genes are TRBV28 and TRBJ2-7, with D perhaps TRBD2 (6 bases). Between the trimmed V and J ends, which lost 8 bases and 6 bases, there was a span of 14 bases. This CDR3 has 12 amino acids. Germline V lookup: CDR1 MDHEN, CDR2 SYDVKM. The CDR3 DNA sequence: TGTGCCAGCCGGGCGGGAACCTTCGAGCAGTACTTC. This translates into CASRAGTFEQYF.

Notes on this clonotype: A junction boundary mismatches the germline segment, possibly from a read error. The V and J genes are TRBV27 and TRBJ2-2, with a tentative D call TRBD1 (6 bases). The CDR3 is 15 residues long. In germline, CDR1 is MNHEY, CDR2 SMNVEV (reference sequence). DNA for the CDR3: TGCGCCAGCAGTCCCGGAGGAGAGGGGGCCGGGGAGCTGTTTTTT. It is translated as CASSPGGEGAGELFF.

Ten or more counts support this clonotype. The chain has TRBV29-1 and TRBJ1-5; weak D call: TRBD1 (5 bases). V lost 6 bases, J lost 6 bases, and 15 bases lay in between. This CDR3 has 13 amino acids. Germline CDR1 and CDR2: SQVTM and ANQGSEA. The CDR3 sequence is CSVGGGIAQPQHF. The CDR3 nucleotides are TGCAGCGTCGGGGGGGGGATCGCTCAGCCCCAGCATTTT.